Listed below are T cell receptor beta chains from one sample, sequenced in a study of T-cell memory formation after mild COVID-19. TCRdb reanalysed the 5' RACE reads using MiXCR and keeps one entry per CDR3 protein. The data hold 150,000 or so distinct CDR3 sequences, with roughly 28% observed a single time. Specimen: PBMCs or a T cell subset sorted from them (not recorded which). These receptors came from an adult woman who had mild COVID-19 (a few samples of this study predate the infection). Cell type and time point are not known. CDR3s include the opening cysteine and the closing phenylalanine or tryptophan. The order of the fields is D gene, V gene, J gene, CDR3 protein. D genes are given only for firm matches.

>-|TRBV15|TRBJ2-5
CATSMSETQYF
>-|TRBV7-9|TRBJ2-7
CASSSGGHSYEQYF
>-|TRBV7-6|TRBJ1-1
CASSPSGRNTEAFF
>-|TRBV18|TRBJ1-5
CASSPPGGYNQPQHF
>-|TRBV12-3/TRBV12-4|TRBJ2-2
CASSPAGPYTGELFF
>-|TRBV5-1|TRBJ2-7
CASSSLGLSYEQYF
>TRBD1|TRBV30|TRBJ1-2
CAWTGGTYGYTF
>TRBD2|TRBV7-9|TRBJ2-1
CASRPTGTRYNEQFF
>-|TRBV5-5|TRBJ2-7
CASSLVGYEQYF
>-|TRBV24-1|TRBJ2-7
CATGPNSYEQYF
>TRBD2|TRBV6-2/TRBV6-3|TRBJ2-1
CASSPILAGVVEQFF
>TRBD2|TRBV6-2/TRBV6-3|TRBJ2-1
CASSGTSAGEQFF
>TRBD2|TRBV12-3/TRBV12-4|TRBJ2-5
CASSFPSLAGGAETQYF
>TRBD2|TRBV3-1|TRBJ2-7
CASSQDSGGRYEQYF
>TRBD2|TRBV12-3/TRBV12-4|TRBJ2-1
CASSFTSGRQGEQFF
>TRBD2|TRBV7-2|TRBJ2-3
CASSLGGTSGSFDTQYF
>TRBD1|TRBV7-3|TRBJ2-4
CASSLTGGTGINIQYF
>-|TRBV7-3|TRBJ2-2
CASSLWGAGELFF
>TRBD1|TRBV5-5|TRBJ1-5
CASSVGQGRYQPQHF
>-|TRBV29-1|TRBJ2-5
CSVEDGVNRAQYF
>-|TRBV2|TRBJ1-2
CASSRDKGGYGYTF
>TRBD1|TRBV5-1|TRBJ2-2
CASSSQQGRPAGELFF
>-|TRBV12-3/TRBV12-4|TRBJ2-2
CASSGQRAPTGELFF
>-|TRBV18|TRBJ1-1
CASSPLGTPMNTEAFF
>-|TRBV5-1|TRBJ2-1
CASSVQGSDYNEQFF
>-|TRBV7-7|TRBJ2-2
CASSSVGVGELFF
>-|TRBV6-6|TRBJ2-2
CASSYSSRVTGELFF
>-|TRBV29-1|TRBJ1-5
CSLGGEVSYSNQPQHF
>-|TRBV5-1|TRBJ2-3
CASSLGGGASDTQYF
>TRBD2|TRBV11-2|TRBJ2-5
CASSKLAGGRQETQYF
>-|TRBV6-6|TRBJ2-3
CASSYSLPGVTDTQYF
>-|TRBV20-1|TRBJ1-6
CSARAMIGSYNSPLHF
>-|TRBV24-1|TRBJ1-5
CATSEGTGYQPQHF
>TRBD1|TRBV6-6|TRBJ1-3
CASSSGTGGRNTIYF
>TRBD1|TRBV20-1|TRBJ2-7
CSATDRGYEQYF
>TRBD1|TRBV29-1|TRBJ1-2
CSAQTGGVNGYTF
>-|TRBV6-6|TRBJ2-7
CASRGPRDTKYEQYF
>TRBD2|TRBV12-3/TRBV12-4|TRBJ2-1
CASTQTSGAQSEQFF
>-|TRBV27|TRBJ2-7
CASSLGRTIEQYF
>TRBD1|TRBV4-2|TRBJ2-1
CASSRAGGKRLNEQFF
>-|TRBV6-2/TRBV6-3|TRBJ2-3
CASSYSIVSGADSTDTQYF
>TRBD2|TRBV15|TRBJ2-3
CATSRGGLAGGGDTQYF
>-|TRBV12-3/TRBV12-4|TRBJ2-6
CASSSQGTSGANVLTF